Many counts were recorded for the clone carrying this TCR delta chain. The target antigen is unknown. All 8 TRDV and 4 TRDJ genes were targeted in 32-plex amplification of genomic DNA. In around 3 barcoding PCR cycles, molecules received a 12-nucleotide UMI, then adapter PCR followed. TCRdb reanalyzed the multiplex PCR reads using CATT. The table shows roughly 4,800 delta-chain clones, with 10% to 15% occurring only once. The data derive from a study of DNA immune sequencing with unique molecular identifiers. Background on the study: Genomic DNA came from γδ T cells magnetically enriched from buffy coats. PBMC-derived γδ T cells were enriched by FACS.

The germline V gene has CDR1 TSESDYY and CDR2 QEAYKQQN. V gave up 7 bases and J gave up 0 bases; unmatched junction bases: 18. The length of the CDR3 is 19 residues. Findings and caveats of the study: The primer-based method misses TRD sequences outside its primer targets.

Sequencing was performed on gamma-delta T cells enriched from blood buffy coat, or unenriched PBMCs (not recorded which). The clonotype originates from a human donor in good health. The gene calls are TRAV38-2/DV8 and TRDJ1; 10 positions match TRDD3. The chain's CDR3 is CAYLPSYGWGIEYTDKLIF. The CDR3 bases are TGTGCTTATCTGCCTTCTTACGGCTGGGGGATAGAGTACACCGATAAACTCATCTTT.